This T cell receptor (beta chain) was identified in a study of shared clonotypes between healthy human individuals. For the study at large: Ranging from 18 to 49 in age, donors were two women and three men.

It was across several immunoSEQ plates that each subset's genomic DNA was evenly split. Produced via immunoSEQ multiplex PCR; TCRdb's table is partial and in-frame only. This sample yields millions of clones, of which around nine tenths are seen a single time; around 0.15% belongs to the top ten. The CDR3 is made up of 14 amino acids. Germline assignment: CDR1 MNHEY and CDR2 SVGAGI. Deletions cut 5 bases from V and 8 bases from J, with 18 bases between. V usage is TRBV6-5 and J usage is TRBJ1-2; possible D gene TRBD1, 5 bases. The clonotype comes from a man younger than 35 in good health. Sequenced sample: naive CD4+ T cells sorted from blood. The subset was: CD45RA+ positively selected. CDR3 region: CASSMGRGVGGYTF. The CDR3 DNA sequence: TGTGCCAGCAGTATGGGACGGGGGGTCGGCGGCTACACCTTC.